These T cell receptor beta chains were read from a single sample in a study of shared clonotypes between healthy human individuals. Method: immunoSEQ multiplex PCR; TCRdb's copy keeps in-frame clones and lacks some. This table holds approximately 2,000,000 clones, 92% found once. The sequenced material came from naive CD4+ T cells from PBMCs. The receptors stem from a man aged 18-30 years in good health. Some clones in this sample may be carry-over from other donors' samples. The CDR3 runs from the conserved cysteine through the conserved F or W. D genes are given only for firm matches. Rows may omit the clone size; those that give it use once, few, many or a size class.

D gene	J gene	clone size	V gene	CDR3 DNA	CDR3 protein
-	TRBJ2-3	-	TRBV6-5	TGTGCCAGCAGAACCAAACTTCGCGGAGATACGCAGTATTTT	CASRTKLRGDTQYF
-	TRBJ2-2	-	TRBV7-2	TGTGCCAGCGCTGGGGCAGGGCGGTACACCGGGGAGCTGTTTTTT	CASAGAGRYTGELFF
-	TRBJ1-5	-	TRBV7-8	TGTGCCAGCAGCACCCCGCTCCAGCCCCAGCATTTT	CASSTPLQPQHF
-	TRBJ2-4	-	TRBV20-1	TGCAGTGCCCTACATTCAAACATTCAGTACTTC	CSALHSNIQYF
TRBD2	TRBJ2-5	-	TRBV28	TGTGCCAGCAGTTTAGCAAGCGGGGGTACCCAGTACTTC	CASSLASGGTQYF
TRBD1	TRBJ1-4	once	TRBV28	TGTGCCAGCACATGGACAGGGGGCTCTGAAAAACTGTTTTTT	CASTWTGGSEKLFF
-	TRBJ2-3	-	TRBV7-2	TGTGCCAGCAGCTTACCCGACAATACGCAGTATTTT	CASSLPDNTQYF
TRBD1	TRBJ1-1	-	TRBV14	TGTGCCAGCAGCTTTACAGGGGGCAGGGCTGAAGCTTTCTTT	CASSFTGGRAEAFF
TRBD1	TRBJ2-7	-	TRBV30	TGTGCCTGGGGAAGGACAGGGGGCGTCTACGAGCAGTACTTC	CAWGRTGGVYEQYF
TRBD1	TRBJ2-5	-	TRBV27	TGTGCCAGCAGCTACCAGGGGGCGGGGGAGACCCAGTACTTC	CASSYQGAGETQYF
-	TRBJ2-7	-	TRBV7-6	TGTGCCAGCAGCTTAGATGGGAAGGGCGAGCAGTACTTC	CASSLDGKGEQYF
TRBD1	TRBJ1-2	-	TRBV7-9	TGTGCCAGCAGCTCGCGGGCTGTGCGGACAGGCTCTAACTATGGCTACACCTTC	CASSSRAVRTGSNYGYTF
-	TRBJ1-3	-	TRBV9	TGTGCCAGCAGTCCCCCCTCCCCGTTTGGATCTGGAAACACCATATATTTT	CASSPPSPFGSGNTIYF
-	TRBJ1-2	-	TRBV7-3	TGTGCCAGCAGCCCTGAGGGGAACTATGGCTACACCTTC	CASSPEGNYGYTF
-	TRBJ1-1	-	TRBV28	TGTGCCAGCAGTCTACGACAGAACACTGAAGCTTTCTTT	CASSLRQNTEAFF
-	TRBJ2-7	-	TRBV7-2	TGTGCCAGCAGCCCAGGGGTCGCTTTCTACGAGCAGTACTTC	CASSPGVAFYEQYF
-	TRBJ1-2	once	TRBV28	TGTGCCAGCAACGTAGAGGGGCTCGGGATGAACGGCTACACCTTC	CASNVEGLGMNGYTF
-	TRBJ1-5	-	TRBV19	TGTGCCAGTAGTATCCTTATGGGTCCCCTCAATCAGCCCCAGCATTTT	CASSILMGPLNQPQHF
-	TRBJ2-3	-	TRBV4-2	TGTGCCAGCAGCCAAGATCGGAGTTCTAGCCAGTTCACAGATACGCAGTATTTT	CASSQDRSSSQFTDTQYF
-	TRBJ1-1	-	TRBV5-8	TGTGCCAGCAGCTTGAGACAGATGAACACTGAAGCTTTCTTT	CASSLRQMNTEAFF
-	TRBJ2-2	-	TRBV9	TGTGCCAGCAGCGTAGCTACCACTCCGACCGGGGAGCTGTTTTTT	CASSVATTPTGELFF
TRBD2	TRBJ2-7	-	TRBV28	TGTGCCAGCAGTTCCAGAAGCGGGGGTGCCTACGAGCAGTACTTC	CASSSRSGGAYEQYF
-	TRBJ1-1	-	TRBV7-8	TGTGCCAGCAGCCTCGTGTCGGGGGCAAACACTGAAGCTTTCTTT	CASSLVSGANTEAFF
TRBD2	TRBJ2-3	once	TRBV11-3	TGTGCCAGCTCCGCGCGGGAGCGCTCAGATACGCAGTATTTT	CASSARERSDTQYF
TRBD1	TRBJ1-1	-	TRBV6-4	TGTGCCAGCAGTGTGCAGGGGGGGGCTGAAGCTTTCTTT	CASSVQGGAEAFF
-	TRBJ2-5	-	TRBV11-3	TGTGCCAGCAGCCCTTCCATGGGACAAGAGACCCAGTACTTC	CASSPSMGQETQYF
-	TRBJ2-3	-	TRBV28	TGTGCCAGCAGTCTCCGGGATACGCAGTATTTT	CASSLRDTQYF
-	TRBJ2-7	-	TRBV21-1	TGTGCCAGCTGCACCCCAGTTGCCGGGCCTAATCTAGAGCAGTACTTC	CASCTPVAGPNLEQYF
TRBD1	TRBJ2-5	-	TRBV9	TGTGCCAGCAGCGCCGGACAGGGGCGCTCAGAGACCCAGTACTTC	CASSAGQGRSETQYF
-	TRBJ1-1	-	TRBV10-3	TGTGCCATCAGTGACCTTGAACCGCCCTACGACCTCAACTGGGATTCCCCGATGAACACTGAAGCTTTCTTT	CAISDLEPPYDLNWDSPMNTEAFF
TRBD1	TRBJ1-5	-	TRBV2	TGTGCCAGCAGTCCAGACAGGGGGGGGCAGCCCCAGCATTTT	CASSPDRGGQPQHF
TRBD2	TRBJ2-1	-	TRBV4-1	TGCGCCAGCAGCTCCGGACTAGCGGGACAATTCAAAGGTGAGCAGTTCTTC	CASSSGLAGQFKGEQFF
-	TRBJ2-5	-	TRBV11-3	TGTGCCAGCAGCTTGAGGAGCGACAGAGAGACCCAGTACTTC	CASSLRSDRETQYF
TRBD2	TRBJ2-1	-	TRBV30	TGTGCCTGGAGTGTTCCGGGACTAGCGGGAGTGGAGCAGTTCTTC	CAWSVPGLAGVEQFF
-	TRBJ1-1	few	TRBV5-5	TGTGCCAGCAGGCACACAGGGAACACTGAAGCTTTCTTT	CASRHTGNTEAFF
TRBD1	TRBJ1-1	-	TRBV18	TGTGCCAGCTCCCGACAGGGGGAAGGTACTGAAGCTTTCTTT	CASSRQGEGTEAFF
TRBD2	TRBJ2-7	-	TRBV5-6	TGTGCCAGCAGCAGAGGACTAGCGGGGCCCTACGAGCAGTACTTC	CASSRGLAGPYEQYF
-	TRBJ2-2	-	TRBV4-2	TGTGCCAGCAGAAACATACAGGGATCGAACACCGGGGAGCTGTTTTTT	CASRNIQGSNTGELFF
-	TRBJ1-2	once	TRBV5-1	TGCGCCAGCAGCTCTGCCGGGGAAGGCTATGGCTACACCTTC	CASSSAGEGYGYTF
TRBD2	TRBJ2-3	-	TRBV7-3	TGTGCCAGCAGCTTAACAATGCGGGAGGCAGATACGCAGTATTTT	CASSLTMREADTQYF
-	TRBJ2-4	-	TRBV28	TGTGCCAGCAGTTTAGGGGGGGCCCTCAAAAACATTCAGTACTTC	CASSLGGALKNIQYF
-	TRBJ1-5	-	TRBV19	TGTGCCAGTAAGGGTACAGTAGGCAATCAGCCCCAGCATTTT	CASKGTVGNQPQHF
-	TRBJ2-5	-	TRBV5-1	TGCGCCAGCAGCGCCACCGGGACTCTTCAAGAGACCCAGTACTTC	CASSATGTLQETQYF
TRBD1	TRBJ1-2	-	TRBV25-1	TGTGCCAGCAGAGACAGGGGAGTACGTGGCTACACCTTC	CASRDRGVRGYTF
TRBD1	TRBJ2-2	few	TRBV5-1	TGCGCCAGCAGCGGAAACCGGGACAGGGCTAACACCGGGGAGCTGTTTTTT	CASSGNRDRANTGELFF
-	TRBJ2-5	-	TRBV2	TGTGGCTCACGGTACCAAGAGACCCAGTACTTC	CGSRYQETQYF
TRBD2	TRBJ2-3	-	TRBV6-1	TGTGCCAGCAGTGAACTGGGGGTTCTAGCGGGAGAGGGGGATACGCAGTATTTT	CASSELGVLAGEGDTQYF